This T cell receptor beta chain derives from a study of T-cell memory formation after mild COVID-19. The length of the CDR3 is 14 residues. The V end lost 2 bases, the J end lost 2 bases, and 11 bases lay between the germline ends. From germline, CDR1 is DFQATT and CDR2 SNEGSKA (reference sequence). In its sample, this clonotype was seen a few times. The target antigen is unknown. General study results and limits: Chiefly within CM and EM were the contracting CD4+ clones; CD8+ ones were within EMRA.

From the 5' RACE reads, TCRdb called clonotypes with MiXCR, one entry per CDR3 protein. The sample carries around 300,000 distinct CDR3 sequences, around 13% recorded once. The clonotype originates from a man between 18 and 35 years old who had mild COVID-19 (a few samples of this study predate the infection). Cell type and time point are not known. V gene TRBV20-1 combines with J gene TRBJ2-3; D possibly matches TRBD1 or TRBD2 (5 bases each). Sample: PBMCs or a T cell subset sorted from them (not recorded which). The DNA for the CDR3 is TGCAGTGCTAGAACCGGGACCCCCACAGATACGCAGTATTTT. Its translation is CSARTGTPTDTQYF.